One sample yielded the 20 T cell receptor beta chains listed below, sequenced in a study of beta chain features in type 1 diabetes. Reverse transcribing all isolated RNA meant expressed TCRB transcripts were sequenced. Assay: immunoSEQ multiplex PCR; the TCRdb copy retains only in-frame clones and omits some. The sample records 300,000 to 350,000 clones, about a tenth being singletons. Findings and caveats of the study: The study found moderately but significantly shorter TCRB CDR3s in all four CD4+ subsets of Type 1 diabetes patients.

Which antigens these TCRs recognize remains unknown. The sequenced material came from central memory CD4+ T cells from blood. The receptors here all came from a man under 40 with type 1 diabetes.

The rearrangement links TRBV23-1 to TRBJ2-2; 7 nucleotides align to TRBD2. TRBV23-1 is designated an ORF whose function remains uncertain. The CDR3 length is 15 residues. After removal of 8 bases from V and 4 bases from J, the junction contained 10 bases not matched to a gene. CDR3: CASVGGKEFTGELFF. The CDR3 nucleotides read TGCGCCAGCGTGGGAGGGAAAGAGTTCACCGGGGAGCTGTTTTTT.

About this clone: This sample also contains other DNA sequences that code for the same CDR3. The V and J genes are TRBV28 and TRBJ1-1; D is undetermined. V lost 2 bases to trimming and J lost 1 base, with 5 bases between them. CDR1 is MDHEN, CDR2 SYDVKM, per germline. The CDR3 runs 13 residues. In DNA, the CDR3 is TGTGCCAGCAGTTTACGTGGGAACACTGAAGCTTTCTTT. This encodes CASSLRGNTEAFF.

This clone was counted a few times. The V gene is TRBV11-2, the J gene TRBJ1-4; the D is unclear. This CDR3 has 13 residues. Trimming stripped 3 bases from V and 8 bases from J, with 10 bases between. Per germline, CDR1 SGHAT and CDR2 FQNNGV. The CDR3 region is CASSFPNGEKLFF. The CDR3 coding sequence is TGTGCCAGCAGCTTCCCCAACGGGGAAAAACTGTTTTTT.

A few counts support this clone. The sample carries other DNA sequences with the same CDR3. This chain links TRBV29-1 with TRBJ1-2; TRBD1 matches at 9 bases. This CDR3 has 12 amino acids. The germline V gene has CDR1 SQVTM and CDR2 ANQGSEA. J was trimmed by 3 bases and V by 6 bases; bases with no gene match: 2. The CDR3 nucleotides read TGCAGCGTCAGGACAGGGGACTATGGCTACACCTTC. Its translation: CSVRTGDYGYTF. Filled out from reference TRBV29-1 and TRBJ1-2, the complete variable domain reads SAVISQKPSRDICQRGTSLTIQCQVDSQVTMMFWYRQQPGQSLTLIATANQGSEATYESGFVIDKFPISRPNLTFSTLTVSNMSPEDSSIYLCSVRTGDYGYTFGSGTRLTVV.

The chain carries TRBV5-1 and TRBJ1-2, with 8 bases lining up with TRBD1. The CDR3 consists of 14 residues. The ends lost 4 bases at V and 4 bases at J; junction bases unmatched: 6. Germline CDR1 SGHRS, CDR2 YFSETQ. The CDR3 sequence: CASSLRQGSYGYTF. The CDR3 bases are TGCGCCAGCAGCCTCCGACAGGGGAGCTATGGCTACACCTTC.

The genes are TRBV5-1 and TRBJ2-5, with unresolved D. The CDR3 has 14 residues. Germline assignment: CDR1 SGHRS and CDR2 YFSETQ. Trimming stripped 0 bases from V and 4 bases from J, with 10 bases between. The CDR3 loop reads CASSLAQTLETQYF. DNA of the CDR3: TGCGCCAGCAGCTTGGCACAGACCTTAGAGACCCAGTACTTC.

The V call is TRBV7-2, the J call TRBJ2-5; 7 nucleotides match TRBD2. Germline loops: CDR1 SGHTA, CDR2 FQGNSA. The CDR3 length is 17 residues. With V trimmed by 1 base and J by 5 bases, 13 bases remained unmatched. The CDR3 DNA follows: TGTGCCAGCAGCTTAGTCGGGGGAGCGGGGCCCCGTGAGACCCAGTACTTC. This encodes CASSLVGGAGPRETQYF.

This clone showed up just a few times. The V and J genes are TRBV13 and TRBJ2-2; 7 bases are shared with TRBD2. CDR1 and CDR2 from the germline V gene are PRHDT and FYEKMQ (reference sequence). CDR3 length equals 16 residues. Trimming removed 6 bases from V and 4 bases from J; junction bases left unmatched: 11. CDR3 DNA sequence: TGTGCCAGCAGGGAAGAGCGGGGAAAGAGCACCGGGGAGCTGTTTTTT. Amino acids: CASREERGKSTGELFF.

The chain carries TRBV4-3 and TRBJ1-1, with a possible D match to TRBD1 (5 bases). The length of the CDR3 is 15 residues. V lost 4 bases and J 3 bases, leaving 15 bases between the germline ends. Germline V gene sequence: CDR1 LGHNA, CDR2 YSLEER. CDR3 coding DNA: TGCGCCAGCAGCCGAGACAGTTCCTATTACACTGAAGCTTTCTTT. Translation: CASSRDSSYYTEAFF.

The J gene is TRBJ1-5, the V gene TRBV16; 7 positions agree with TRBD1. The V segment lost 2 bases and the J segment 7 bases; nucleotides outside the gene matches: 5. This CDR3 is built from 14 residues. Germline V gene lookup returns CDR1 KGHSY and CDR2 FQNENV. The CDR3 bases are TGTGCCAGCAGCCAAGCAGGGGGACGGCAGCCCCAGCATTTT. It yields the protein CASSQAGGRQPQHF.

This CDR3 is CAWVTSGYGYTF. The DNA for the CDR3 is TGTGCCTGGGTTACATCGGGCTATGGCTACACCTTC. This chain links TRBV30 with TRBJ1-2; D gene unclear. Germline CDR1 reads GTSNPN; CDR2 reads SVGIG (reference sequence). The length of the CDR3 is 12 residues. Between the trimmed V and J ends, which lost 5 bases and 4 bases, there was a span of 11 bases.

This clone appeared a few times. The chain joins TRBV28 to TRBJ1-2, with D perhaps matching TRBD1 (5 bases). Germline V gene data show CDR1 as MDHEN and CDR2 as SYDVKM. The CDR3 spans 14 residues. V shed 6 bases and J shed 1 base, with 12 bases lying between them. The CDR3 bases are TGTGCCAGCAGCCGCGGGGGAGATAACTATGGCTACACCTTC. Encoded protein: CASSRGGDNYGYTF.

The chain is built from TRBV5-4 and TRBJ2-3, with D perhaps TRBD2 (5 bases). Germline CDR1 is SGHNT and CDR2 is YYREEE (reference sequence). There are 14 residues in the CDR3. Trimming took off 4 bases at V and 0 bases at J, with 9 bases between the two ends. The CDR3 region has the DNA TGTGCCAGCAGCACGGACTCTAGCACAGATACGCAGTATTTT. This translates into CASSTDSSTDTQYF.

This chain joins TRBV19 and TRBJ1-1; D call uncertain. The V and J ends lost 7 bases and 2 bases respectively, with 14 bases between them. The CDR3 loop spans 14 amino acids. The germline V gene encodes CDR1 LNHDA and CDR2 SQIVND (reference sequence). CDR3 sequence: CASTRYGRNTEAFF. The DNA for the CDR3 is TGTGCCAGTACAAGGTACGGCAGAAACACTGAAGCTTTCTTT. The complete variable domain, with remaining parts taken from reference TRBV19 and TRBJ1-1, reads DGGITQSPKYLFRKEGQNVTLSCEQNLNHDAMYWYRQDPGQGLRLIYYSQIVNDFQKGDIAEGYSVSREKKESFPLTVTSAQKNPTAFYLCASTRYGRNTEAFFGQGTRLTVV.

This clone was picked up many times. The gene calls are TRBV4-3 and TRBJ1-1, with D unresolved. This CDR3 is built from 15 residues. The V and J ends lost 0 bases and 4 bases respectively, with 12 bases between them. Germline assignment: CDR1 LGHNA and CDR2 YSLEER. The CDR3 here is CASSQDWTWATEAFF. The CDR3 bases are TGCGCCAGCAGCCAAGATTGGACCTGGGCCACTGAAGCTTTCTTT.

V and J are TRBV7-2 and TRBJ2-7, with TRBD1 identical over 11 bases. CDR1 and CDR2 from the germline V gene are SGHTA and FQGNSA. The CDR3 extends over 16 amino acids. Trimming at V came to 3 bases and at J to 4 bases, leaving 8 bases not matched to a gene. CDR3 DNA: TGTGCCAGCAGCTTCTCCGGGACAGGGGGACTTTACGAGCAGTACTTC. It specifies CASSFSGTGGLYEQYF.

This clone was recorded a few times. J is TRBJ2-4 and V is TRBV28, with 8 positions matching TRBD1. Losses at the gene ends were 3 bases for V and 9 bases for J; bases not matched to a gene: 4. Germline V lookup: CDR1 MDHEN, CDR2 SYDVKM. The CDR3 is made up of 13 amino acids. The CDR3 region has the DNA TGTGCCAGCAGTTTGGGACAGGTTTCCATTCAGTACTTC. It encodes CASSLGQVSIQYF.

This clone was picked up a small number of times. CDR3 loop: CAPQSEGPNQPQHF. The CDR3, as DNA: TGTGCCCCCCAATCTGAGGGGCCCAATCAGCCCCAGCATTTT. The chain has TRBV30 and TRBJ1-5, with a possible D match to TRBD1 (5 bases). The CDR3 is 14 amino acids. Germline assignment: CDR1 GTSNPN and CDR2 SVGIG (reference sequence). Trimming cost V 8 bases and J 3 bases, with 17 bases left between them.

This clone turned up a few times. The chain links TRBV7-9 to TRBJ1-6, with D hard to call. This CDR3 contains 15 residues. Germline values: CDR1 SEHNR, CDR2 FQNEAQ (reference sequence). V lost 3 bases and J 5 bases, leaving 11 bases between the germline ends. The CDR3 spells CASSFGGPDNSPLHF. The CDR3 nucleotides are TGTGCCAGCAGCTTTGGAGGGCCCGATAATTCACCCCTCCACTTT.

J is TRBJ2-1 and V is TRBV15; 10 nucleotides line up with TRBD2. Trimming removed 1 base from V and 7 bases from J; junction bases left unmatched: 13. CDR3 length: 18 residues. CDR1 is LNHNV and CDR2 is YYDKDF in the germline V gene (reference sequence). Written as DNA, the CDR3 is TGTGCCACCAGCAGAGGAGGATGGGCTAGCGGGGGAAGGAATGAGCAGTTCTTC. Protein sequence: CATSRGGWASGGRNEQFF.